Each of the 13 T cell receptor beta chains below was sequenced from the same sample in a study of response to subunit inactivated influenza vaccine. From the RT-PCR reads, TCRdb called clonotypes with MiXCR, one entry per CDR3 protein. The top ten clones hold around 13% of a sample with approximately 530,000 distinct CDR3 sequences, roughly 13% of them seen once. The starting material was PBMCs from blood, obtained 45 days after vaccination. These receptors were obtained from a man aged 50 to 59 who received an inactivated influenza vaccine.

V and J are TRBV20-1 and TRBJ1-2, with 10 bases identical to TRBD1. Losses at the gene ends were 6 bases for V and 12 bases for J; bases not matched to a gene: 7. Germline V CDR1 and CDR2: DFQATT, SNEGSKA (reference sequence). The CDR3 sequence is 11 residues long. In DNA, the CDR3 is TGCAGTGCAGTCCGGGACAGGGGCCACACCTTC. Protein sequence: CSAVRDRGHTF.

The gene calls are TRBV7-2 and TRBJ2-1, with TRBD2 matching over 10 bases. This CDR3 region has 15 residues. Germline-derived CDR1 and CDR2 are SGHTA and FQGNSA. With 5 bases clipped from V and 9 bases from J, the junction kept 10 bases outside the gene matches. The CDR3 DNA sequence: TGTGCCAGCAGCCCGATGCCGCCTAGCGGGAGTGAGCAGTTCTTC. This sequence encodes CASSPMPPSGSEQFF.

The chain links TRBV7-8 to TRBJ2-4; D unclear. The CDR3 contains 14 residues. Trimming pared 5 bases from V and 3 bases from J, leaving 11 bases between. The germline V gene encodes CDR1 SGHVS and CDR2 FQNEAQ. The CDR3 DNA reads as TGTGCCAGCAGCCCGGAGCTCGGCAAAAACATTCAGTACTTC. Translation: CASSPELGKNIQYF.

This clonotype came up many times. The CDR3 spells CASSLADSSYEQYF. The CDR3 bases are TGCGCCAGCAGCTTGGCCGACAGTAGCTACGAGCAGTACTTC. The chain employs TRBV5-1 and TRBJ2-7, with a weak D call TRBD1 (5 bases). CDR1 SGHRS and CDR2 YFSETQ come from the germline V gene. The V end was cut by 0 bases, the J end by 3 bases, with 10 bases between. This CDR3 spans 14 amino acids.

Many counts were recorded for this clonotype. The chain couples TRBV24-1 to TRBJ1-2; no reliable D call. This CDR3 is 11 amino acids long. Deletions cut 7 bases from V and 7 bases from J, with 9 bases between. Per germline, CDR1 KGHDR and CDR2 SFDVKD. The DNA for the CDR3 is TGTGCCACCAGCGACCAGGCTGGCTACACCTTC. Translating it yields CATSDQAGYTF.

The rearrangement uses TRBV10-3 and TRBJ1-2; 9 nucleotides align to TRBD1. The germline gives CDR1 ENHRY, CDR2 SYGVKD. The trim removed 4 bases at V and 6 bases at J, leaving 3 bases unmatched. This CDR3 contains 13 residues. CDR3 in amino acids: CAISGTGVDGYTF. The CDR3, as DNA: TGTGCCATCAGTGGGACAGGGGTGGATGGCTACACCTTC.

This clonotype turned up a few times. This chain uses TRBV4-2 with TRBJ1-4; no reliable D call. V lost 0 bases and J lost 8, with 19 bases in between. Germline-derived CDR1 and CDR2 are LGHNA and YNFKEQ. This CDR3 contains 17 residues. The CDR3: CASSQDPSGIGAEKLFF. In DNA form, the CDR3 reads TGTGCCAGCAGCCAAGATCCTTCGGGGATAGGTGCGGAAAAACTGTTTTTT.

V is TRBV5-1 and J is TRBJ2-3; the match to TRBD2 covers 7 bases. Germline V gene sequence: CDR1 SGHRS, CDR2 YFSETQ. V dropped 0 bases and J dropped 1; count of bases not matched to a gene: 5. The CDR3 runs 16 residues. CDR3 coding DNA: TGCGCCAGCAGCTTGGAAGGCCGGGGGGGCACAGATACGCAGTATTTT. As protein: CASSLEGRGGTDTQYF.

V is TRBV20-1 and J is TRBJ2-1; D may be TRBD2 (6 bases). Trimming took off 4 bases at V and 6 bases at J, with 10 bases between the two ends. This CDR3 has 12 amino acids. Germline lookup yields CDR1 DFQATT and CDR2 SNEGSKA (reference sequence). The CDR3 DNA sequence: TGCAGTGCTACTAGCGCGTCCAATGAGCAGTTCTTC. Its protein product is CSATSASNEQFF.

V is TRBV7-9 and J is TRBJ2-1; no definite D call. Germline V lookup: CDR1 SEHNR, CDR2 FQNEAQ (reference sequence). This CDR3 region has 14 residues. The V end lost 3 bases, the J end lost 5 bases, and 11 bases lay between the germline ends. The CDR3 here is CASSFLPDHNEQFF. The CDR3 nucleotides are TGTGCCAGCAGCTTTCTCCCCGACCACAATGAGCAGTTCTTC. The full variable domain, completed using reference TRBV7-9 and TRBJ2-1, is DTGVSQNPRHKITKRGQNVTFRCDPISEHNRLYWYRQTLGQGPEFLTYFQNEAQLEKSRLLSDRFSAERPKGSFSTLEIQRTEQGDSAMYLCASSFLPDHNEQFFGPGTRLTVL.

In this sample, this clonotype turned up a few times. This chain connects TRBV18 to TRBJ2-5; the match to TRBD2 covers 14 bases. CDR3 size: 16 residues. In germline, CDR1 is KGHSH, CDR2 LQKENI. Trimming cost V 0 bases and J 5 bases; bases outside gene matches: 2. The CDR3 coding sequence is TGTGCCAGCTCACCACCGGGACTAGCGGGAGTGGAGACCCAGTACTTC. Translating it yields CASSPPGLAGVETQYF.

This rearrangement joins TRBV20-1 to TRBJ1-2; TRBD1 is a possible D gene (6 bases). Germline CDR1 DFQATT, CDR2 SNEGSKA (reference sequence). Trimming shortened V by 7 bases and J by 2 bases, and 11 bases separated the two germline ends. This CDR3 has 12 amino acids. The CDR3 region is CSETTGNYGYTF. CDR3 bases: TGCAGTGAAACAACAGGGAACTATGGCTACACCTTC.

As to this clonotype: A much larger clone differs from this one at a single base, so this may be a read error. V gene TRBV4-3 combines with J gene TRBJ2-3; TRBD2 agrees at 13 bases. The J segment lost 5 bases and the V segment lost 3 bases, leaving 5 bases of the junction unmatched. Germline V gives CDR1 LGHNA, CDR2 YSLEER. The CDR3 consists of 16 residues. The DNA for the CDR3 is TGCGCCAGCAGCCAGGGACTAGCGGGAAGGGTAGATACGCAGTATTTT. Translating gives CASSQGLAGRVDTQYF.